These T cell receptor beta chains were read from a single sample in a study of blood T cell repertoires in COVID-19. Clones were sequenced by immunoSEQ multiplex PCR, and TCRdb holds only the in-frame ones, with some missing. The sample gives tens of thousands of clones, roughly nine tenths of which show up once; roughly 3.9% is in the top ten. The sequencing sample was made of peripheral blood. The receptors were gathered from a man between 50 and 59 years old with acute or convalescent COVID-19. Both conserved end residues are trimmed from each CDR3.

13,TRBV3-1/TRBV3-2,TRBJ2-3,ASSRSSKGLDTQY
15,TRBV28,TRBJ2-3,ASSLWDLAGGPDTQY
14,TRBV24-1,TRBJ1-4,ATSDNRDRPNEKLF
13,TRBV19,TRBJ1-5,ASSITDSAILPQH
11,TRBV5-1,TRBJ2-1,ASSSSGHNEQF
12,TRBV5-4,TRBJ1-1,ASSWAARDTEAF
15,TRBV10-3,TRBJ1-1,AISGEFTGRRNTEAF
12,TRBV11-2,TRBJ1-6,ASSPQGRNSPLH
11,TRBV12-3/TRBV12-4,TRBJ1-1,ASSPGEITEAF
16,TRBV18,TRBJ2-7,ASSQGTSGRALGYEQY
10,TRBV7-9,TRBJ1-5,ASSFGDQPQH
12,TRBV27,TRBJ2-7,ASSPGTGIYEQY
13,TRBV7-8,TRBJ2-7,ASSPILGRGYEQY
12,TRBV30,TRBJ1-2,AWSGQGAGYGYT
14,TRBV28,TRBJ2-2,ASTLTGGSSTGELF
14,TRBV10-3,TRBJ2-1,AISERVAGSYNEQF
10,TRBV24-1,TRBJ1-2,ATQSPGYGYT
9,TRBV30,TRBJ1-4,AWSVAEELF
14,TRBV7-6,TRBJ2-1,ASSLAPGGQGNEQF
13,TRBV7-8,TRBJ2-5,ASSLNRLAEETQY
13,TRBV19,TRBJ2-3,ASATFGFRADTQY
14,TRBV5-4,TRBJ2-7,ASSAGGPSRTYEQY
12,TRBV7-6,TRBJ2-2,ASSLATNTGELF
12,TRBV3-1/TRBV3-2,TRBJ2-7,ASSPTGLPYEQY
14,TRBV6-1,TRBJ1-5,ASSGENRGGNQPQH